What follows is one T cell receptor (beta chain) and its context. The method, 5' RACE with UMI labels, was used to prepare the TRB cDNA libraries. Using the 5' RACE reads, TCRdb records one entry per CDR3 protein without DNA. The repertoire table contains approximately 83,000 distinct CDR3 sequences. This sample stems from a study of CXCR3-negative and CXCR3-positive naive CD8 T cells. This CDR3 region has 16 residues. Germline V CDR1 and CDR2: SEHNR, FQNEAQ (reference sequence). This sequence joins TRBV7-9 and TRBJ2-1. This clonotype was obtained from a human donor in good health. Some clones in this sample may be carry-over from other donors' samples. Source material: naive CXCR3- CD8+ T cells from blood. Subset here: CD45RO-CCR7+CD27+CD95- naive CD8+ T cells lacking CXCR3 (TNR3-). The CDR3 here is CASNQYRGTPYNEQFF.